This TCR beta chain was found in a study of T cells in Graves' hyperthyroidism and ophthalmopathy. Overall study: The authors collected peripheral blood at initial diagnosis, before any treatment.

RNA transcripts were the template for amplifying TCR beta CDR3 regions. HTBI primers were used for first-round RT-PCR of the TCR CDR3. Each CDR3 protein gets one entry after TCRdb re-called the multiplex PCR reads with MiXCR. In the table there are 370,000 or so distinct CDR3 sequences, about 15% of which are singletons. This clonotype was observed at least ten times. The sequenced material came from blood. The sequence was obtained from a woman aged 18 to 35 with Graves' hyperthyroidism that later progressed to Graves' ophthalmopathy.

CDR3 protein: CASSHRDRGPNEQFF. The CDR3 coding sequence is TGTGCCAGCAGCCACCGGGACAGGGGCCCCAATGAGCAGTTCTTC. The chain combines TRBV7-9 with TRBJ2-1; TRBD1 matches at 10 bases. The CDR3 extends over 15 amino acids. Per the germline V gene, CDR1 is SEHNR and CDR2 is FQNEAQ (reference sequence). Losses at the gene ends were 5 bases for V and 6 bases for J; bases not matched to a gene: 7.